This passage covers 5 T cell receptor beta chains from one sample sequenced in a study of Ad26.COV2.S vaccination and SARS-CoV-2 variants. Produced via immunoSEQ multiplex PCR; TCRdb's table is partial and in-frame only. The data contain fewer than 900,000 clones, 89% of them singletons. Stated treatment: some 19 received Ad26.COV2.S at low or high dose, single or two shots; roughly five received placebo; per-sample allocation not given. The samples were gathered on day 63 after the first injection of vaccine or placebo. The source material was peripheral blood, sampled in a trial of Ad26.COV2.S vaccine versus placebo. These receptors were taken from a person between 18 and 60 years old who received the Ad26.COV2.S COVID-19 vaccine or a placebo.

V gene TRBV2 combines with J gene TRBJ1-1, with no clear D. This CDR3 is 12 amino acids long. The V end was cut by 9 bases, the J end by 1 base, with 9 bases between. The germline CDR1 and CDR2 sequences are SNHLY and FYNNEI. The CDR3 is CASSWGNTEAFF. CDR3 coding DNA: TGTGCCAGTAGTTGGGGGAACACTGAAGCTTTCTTT.

This clone was seen only once. CDR3 bases: TGTGCCAGCAGCCATCGACAGGGAACGAACCAAGAGACCCAGTACTTC. Translated: CASSHRQGTNQETQYF. The V call is TRBV14, the J call TRBJ2-5, with 7 bases identical to TRBD1. The CDR3 loop spans 16 amino acids. The germline CDR1 and CDR2 sequences are SGHDN and FVKESK. J was trimmed by 0 bases and V by 3 bases; bases with no gene match: 7.

V gene TRBV11-2 combines with J gene TRBJ1-6, with 7 bases fitting TRBD1. This CDR3 contains 18 residues. CDR1 and CDR2 (germline): SGHAT, FQNNGV. The V and J ends lost 0 bases and 4 bases, in that order; junction bases with no gene match: 9. As DNA, the CDR3 is TGTGCCAGCAGCTTAGATTTCAGCCCGGGACAGTATAATTCACCCCTCCACTTT. It encodes CASSLDFSPGQYNSPLHF.

CDR3 sequence: CASSLGTENEQFF. CDR3 DNA sequence: TGTGCCAGCAGCTTAGGGACGGAGAATGAGCAGTTCTTC. The chain links TRBV7-3 to TRBJ2-1; the D call may be TRBD1 or TRBD2 (5 bases each). The CDR3 sequence is 13 residues long. The germline V and J ends were trimmed by 2 bases and 7 bases, with 9 bases remaining between them. The germline CDR1 and CDR2 sequences are SGHTA and FQGTGA.

The V and J genes are TRBV27 and TRBJ2-3; no clear D. From germline, CDR1 is MNHEY and CDR2 SMNVEV (reference sequence). The CDR3 is made up of 13 amino acids. The germline V and J ends were trimmed by 3 bases and 0 bases, with 4 bases remaining between them. The CDR3 region has the DNA TGTGCCAGCAGTTTGACTAGCACAGATACGCAGTATTTT. Translated: CASSLTSTDTQYF.